This T cell receptor (beta chain) was identified in a study of beta chain features in type 1 diabetes. This clone occurred a few times. Its antigen is not identified. The CDR3 is made up of 12 amino acids. Germline lookup yields CDR1 MNHEY and CDR2 SMNVEV (reference sequence). V was clipped by 3 bases and J by 5 bases, with 6 bases between them. Study-wide results and caveats: When Type 1 diabetes patients were examined, their TCRB CDR3s proved moderately but significantly shorter in all four CD4+ subsets. PCR might show a preference for shorter templates, equally across patients and controls. More deletions and fewer insertions at VDJ junctions were seen in type 1 diabetes patients.

The authors reverse transcribed all of the isolated RNA, so sequencing captured expressed TCRB transcripts. Regulatory, naive and central memory T cell samples averaged around 3.6 million reads. Profiling relied on immunoSEQ multiplex PCR, and the TCRdb table lists in-frame clones only, not all of them. Among more than 100,000 clones listed, around 9% were seen once. The TCR comes from a man aged 25 to 45 with type 1 diabetes. This chain uses TRBV27 with TRBJ2-3; D unclear. Sequences were obtained from central memory CD4+ T cells from blood. CDR3 coding DNA: TGTGCCAGCAGTTTGTCCGGAGATACGCAGTATTTT. Translating it yields CASSLSGDTQYF.